This T cell receptor beta chain was retrieved from a study of blood T cell repertoires in COVID-19. Study details: Donors in the United States, Italy and Spain gave samples during acute or convalescent COVID-19. PBMCs, B-cell-depleted T cells, or T cells provided the cDNA or gDNA that made up the material.

The assay was immunoSEQ multiplex PCR, and TCRdb's table has in-frame clones only and misses some. The data hold about 250,000 clones, with around 86% observed a single time. This CDR3 has 15 residues. CDR1 is MNHEY, CDR2 SVGAGI, per germline. Trimming took 5 bases from V and 2 from J; bases not matched to a gene: 6. The clonotype comes from a woman older than 75 with COVID-19, enrolled during active disease. The sample consisted of peripheral blood. This chain connects TRBV6-5 to TRBJ1-2; 9 positions agree with TRBD1. Here the CDR3 reads CASSPEQGANYGYTF. The CDR3 DNA is TGTGCCAGCAGTCCCGAACAGGGGGCGAACTATGGCTACACCTTC.